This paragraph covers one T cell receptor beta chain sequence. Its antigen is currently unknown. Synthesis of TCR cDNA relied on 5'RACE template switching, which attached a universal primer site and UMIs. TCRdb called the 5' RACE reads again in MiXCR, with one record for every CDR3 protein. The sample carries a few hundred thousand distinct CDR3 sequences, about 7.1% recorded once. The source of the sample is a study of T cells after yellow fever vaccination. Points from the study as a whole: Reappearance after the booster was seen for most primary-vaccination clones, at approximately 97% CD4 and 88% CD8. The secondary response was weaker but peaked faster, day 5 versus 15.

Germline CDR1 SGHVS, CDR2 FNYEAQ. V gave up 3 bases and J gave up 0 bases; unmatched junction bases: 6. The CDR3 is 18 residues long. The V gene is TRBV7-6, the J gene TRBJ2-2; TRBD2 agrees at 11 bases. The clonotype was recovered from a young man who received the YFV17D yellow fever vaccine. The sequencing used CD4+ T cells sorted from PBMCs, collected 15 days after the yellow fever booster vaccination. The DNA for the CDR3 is TGTGCCAGCAGCTTCGAACTAGCGGGAGTCGCGAACACCGGGGAGCTGTTTTTT. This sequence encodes CASSFELAGVANTGELFF.